This T cell receptor (beta chain) was retrieved from a study of T cells after yellow fever vaccination (dated by TCRdb to the late 2010s). At the level of the whole study: The SMART-Seq v4 Ultra Low Input RNA kit was used to prepare libraries from fractions with low cell numbers. To track T-cell clones before and after primary and booster YFV17D yellow fever vaccination, bulk TCR alpha and beta repertoires were sequenced longitudinally. Blood was drawn at multiple timepoints before and after primary and secondary immunization, with bulk PBMC replicates and cell subsets isolated. Two healthy male donors, one aged 18 to 30 and one aged 30 to 40 years, were included in the cohort. General conclusions and limits of the study: Only a couple of donors were included in the study, so the extent to which the findings can be generalized is limited. Computational filtering was required because FACS-sorted repertoires could contain abundant contaminating clonotypes from the bulk population. A small share of clonotypes was detected in both CD4 and CD8 compartments, with the overlap likely arising from convergent recombination. After the booster, most of the clones that had expanded following primary vaccination were detected again (roughly 96% of CD4 and 85% to 90% of CD8), which suggests that memory was broadly maintained. The secondary T-cell response was weaker than the primary response but faster, peaking on day 5 instead of day 15.

The sample's treatment or condition label, in plain terms: live attenuated yellow fever vaccine strain. Two biological replicates of bulk PBMCs were collected at each blood-draw timepoint. A standard Ficoll-Paque protocol was used to isolate PBMCs from peripheral blood. TriZol was used to extract RNA from bulk PBMCs, CD4 and CD8 fractions, and dextramer-positive and dextramer-negative fractions. Reading the germline V gene gives CDR1 LGHNA and CDR2 YSLEER. Taken from cysteine to phenylalanine, the CDR3 has 15 residues. Only the CDR3 region is kept as DNA, spanning 45 bases read in frame from base 1. V has 0 bases trimmed and J has 5 bases trimmed; junction bases matching no gene number 6. TCR cDNA was synthesized by 5'RACE template switching, which introduced a universal primer site and unique molecular identifiers. Priming for cDNA synthesis came from both the TCR alpha and TCR beta constant segments. Library amplification used two PCR steps, and the second PCR step added sample barcodes and sequencing adapters. Sequencing of the libraries was done on either Illumina HiSeq 2500 (2x100 bp) or NovaSeq (2x150 bp). The study's own analysis went as follows. MIGEC handled demultiplexing of reads and collapsing into UMI consensus sequences, while MiXCR performed V(D)J alignment. Vaccine-responding clonotypes were defined with edgeR using replicate PBMC samples, requiring FDR below 0.01 and a log2 fold change above 5 up to day 15. CD4 or CD8 identity was assigned to each bulk clonotype according to whether the clonotype was present at higher abundance in the sequenced CD4 repertoire or the sequenced CD8 repertoire. TCRdb reprocessing: public reads trimmed at Q25 with fastp, clones called with MiXCR, in-frame beta chains kept. Merged by CDR3 protein, the rows form single entries marked with the most common genes and DNA. The V and J calls and clone size come from TCRdb's table, not from the authors' own analysis. This sample is represented by some 560,000 distinct CDR3 sequences; under 25% of them were singletons. Roughly an eighth of the sample lies in the top ten.

As regards this clonotype: Its antigen target is currently unknown. Base qualities are missing; no much larger clone stands one base away.

Specimen: PBMCs, collected 15 days after the yellow fever booster vaccination. The clonotype comes from a man aged 30 to 39 who received the YFV17D yellow fever vaccine. The V and J segments used are TRBV4-3 and TRBJ2-7; TRBD2 agrees with 8 junctional bases. The CDR3 region reads CASSQEVSGTHEQYF. The DNA reads TGCGCCAGCAGCCAAGAGGTTAGCGGGACCCACGAGCAGTACTTC.